This is a list of T cell receptor beta chains from one sample in a study of blood T cell repertoires in COVID-19. Data came from immunoSEQ multiplex PCR; TCRdb stores just in-frame clones and leaves some out. The sample lists about 140,000 clones; roughly 90% were seen once. The sequencing sample was made of peripheral blood. Receptors were obtained from a man aged 45 to 65 with active or convalescent COVID-19. Both conserved end residues are part of each CDR3. D genes are given only for firm matches. Clone sizes are given selectively: once, few, many, or a class where the clone is expanded.

once NA TRBJ1-5 TRBV27 TGTGCCAGCAGTTTATATCCGGGTAGCAATCAGCCCCAGCATTTT CASSLYPGSNQPQHF
NA NA TRBJ2-7 TRBV28 TGTGCCAGCAGCACGACAGGAACCTACGAGCAGTACTTC CASSTTGTYEQYF
NA NA TRBJ2-7 TRBV28 TGTGCCAGCAGTTTATTGTCATACGAGCAGTACTTC CASSLLSYEQYF
NA NA TRBJ1-2 TRBV20-1 TGCAGTGCTAGAGATGGGACAAGCTTC CSARDGTSF
NA NA TRBJ2-1 TRBV27 TGTGCCAGCAGTGCCTTAGACAATGAGCAGTTCTTC CASSALDNEQFF
NA TRBD1 TRBJ1-4 TRBV7-8 TGTGCCAGCAGCTTTCGACAGGGGCGTGAAAAACTGTTTTTT CASSFRQGREKLFF
once NA TRBJ1-1 TRBV9 TGTGCCAGCAGCCCCCGGTCAGGGATTGTAAGCACTGAAGCTTTCTTT CASSPRSGIVSTEAFF
NA NA TRBJ2-7 TRBV7-9 TGTGCCAGCAGCTACCGGGACACTCCCTACGAGCAGTACTTC CASSYRDTPYEQYF
NA NA TRBJ2-1 TRBV21-1 TGTGCCAACGGTGTCCTGCTAGGGGACAATGAGCAGTTCTTC CANGVLLGDNEQFF
once TRBD1 TRBJ1-1 TRBV6-5 TGTGCCAGCAGTTCACCCGGACAGGGTGAAACTGAAGCTTTCTTT CASSSPGQGETEAFF
NA NA TRBJ1-6 TRBV5-4 TGTGCCAGCAGCTTCGAGACATATAATTCACCCCTCCACTTT CASSFETYNSPLHF
NA NA TRBJ2-1 TRBV5-1 TGCGCCAGCAGCTTGGATCGGGGTGAGCAGTTCTTC CASSLDRGEQFF
NA TRBD1 TRBJ2-7 TRBV28 TGTGCCAGCAGTTTGTACGGGACAGCCTACGAGCAGTACTTC CASSLYGTAYEQYF
NA NA TRBJ2-5 TRBV28 TGTGCCAGCAGTGAACAGTCCCTCTTAGGGACCCAGTACTTC CASSEQSLLGTQYF
NA NA TRBJ1-3 TRBV19 TGTGCCAGTAGTACTACAGCGGTCTCTGGAAACACCATATATTTT CASSTTAVSGNTIYF
NA TRBD2 TRBJ2-5 TRBV27 TGTGCCAGCAGTCCGACTAGCTGGGAGACCCAGTACTTC CASSPTSWETQYF
NA TRBD1 TRBJ2-3 TRBV28 TGTGCCAGCAGACCGACAGGGAGTGGAGATACGCAGTATTTT CASRPTGSGDTQYF
few NA TRBJ1-2 TRBV27 TGTGCCAGCAGATCAGGGCTGGACTATGGCTACACCTTC CASRSGLDYGYTF
NA TRBD2 TRBJ2-7 TRBV6-1 TGTGCCAGCAGTGCATTAATTTTTTCTAGCGGGACCCCCTACGAGCAGTACTTC CASSALIFSSGTPYEQYF
NA NA TRBJ2-5 TRBV4-1 TGCGCCAGCAGCCCACGGCAGGGATATCTCCAAGAGACCCAGTACTTC CASSPRQGYLQETQYF
NA NA TRBJ2-3 TRBV5-5 TGTGCCAGCAGCTTGGGTATTGCAGATACGCAGTATTTT CASSLGIADTQYF
NA TRBD2 TRBJ2-7 TRBV11-2 TGTGCCAGCAGCTTCCTCGGACTAGCAGCCTACGAGCAGTACTTC CASSFLGLAAYEQYF
NA TRBD1 TRBJ1-4 TRBV9 TGTGCCAGCAGCCCCACCCTGTGGGACAGGGGTGAAAAACTGTTTTTT CASSPTLWDRGEKLFF
NA NA TRBJ1-3 TRBV18 TGTGCCAGCTCACCGGAGACAGGACCGAGTGGAAACACCATATATTTT CASSPETGPSGNTIYF
NA TRBD1 TRBJ2-7 TRBV7-9 TGTGCCAGCAGCCAGGGACAGATTTACGAGCAGTACTTC CASSQGQIYEQYF
NA NA TRBJ2-3 TRBV24-1 TGTGCCACCAGTGATTTGAGGTCGGCGGGCTCAACAGATACGCAGTATTTT CATSDLRSAGSTDTQYF
NA TRBD1 TRBJ1-3 TRBV5-1 TGCGCCAGCAGCCTCTCGGGACAGGGGGGTTCTGGAAACACCATATATTTT CASSLSGQGGSGNTIYF
NA TRBD1 TRBJ1-1 TRBV28 TGTGCCAGCAGTTTTGACAGGGTAAGAGCTGAAGCTTTCTTT CASSFDRVRAEAFF
once NA TRBJ2-3 TRBV25-1 TGTGCCAGCAGTGAAGCCCCTCTAGGATTAGGCGCAGATACGCAGTATTTT CASSEAPLGLGADTQYF
once NA TRBJ2-3 TRBV7-9 TGTGCCAGCAGCCCACGGGGGATTAGCACAGATACGCAGTATTTT CASSPRGISTDTQYF
NA NA TRBJ1-3 TRBV11-3 TGTGCCAGCAGCTTGACAAGGGGCCCAAACTCTGGAAACACCATATATTTT CASSLTRGPNSGNTIYF
NA TRBD1 TRBJ1-6 TRBV10-3 TGTGCCATCAGTACAGGGGGCGAAGATAATTCACCCCTCCACTTT CAISTGGEDNSPLHF
once NA TRBJ1-6 TRBV5-5 TGTGCCAGCAGCTTTGGGCTGACTTCACCCCTCCACTTT CASSFGLTSPLHF
NA NA TRBJ1-3 TRBV10-2 TGCGCCAGCAGCGCCACAGGGACTGGAAACACCATATATTTT CASSATGTGNTIYF
few TRBD1 TRBJ1-3 TRBV6-5 TGTGCCAGCAGACCGGACAGGGGACCTAGGGACACCATATATTTT CASRPDRGPRDTIYF
NA NA TRBJ1-1 TRBV18 TGTGCCAGCTCGAGGTCAGCCATGAACACTGAAGCTTTCTTT CASSRSAMNTEAFF
once TRBD1 TRBJ2-1 TRBV4-1 TGCGCCAGCAGCCAAGGGACAGGGGTCAATGAGCAGTTCTTC CASSQGTGVNEQFF
NA NA TRBJ2-2 TRBV7-7 TGTGCTAGCAGCTCTGCCGCACCGGGCACCGGGGAGCTGTTTTTT CASSSAAPGTGELFF
NA NA TRBJ1-5 TRBV5-8 TGTGCCAGCAGCCCTGGACAGTCCCCGGGGCAGCCCCAGCATTTT CASSPGQSPGQPQHF
NA TRBD2 TRBJ2-1 TRBV18 TGTGCCAGCTCACCACCTATAGGGGCTAGCGGGTACAATGAGCAGTTCTTC CASSPPIGASGYNEQFF
NA NA TRBJ1-5 TRBV5-5 TGTGCCAGCAGTGGGGGGAGCACGGGCAATCAGCCCCAGCATTTT CASSGGSTGNQPQHF
NA NA TRBJ2-3 TRBV6-2/TRBV6-3 TGTGCCAGCAGTTGGGGCCCCCCTCCGGATACGCAGTATTTT CASSWGPPPDTQYF
NA TRBD1 TRBJ1-2 TRBV4-3 TGCGCCAGCAGCCAGGGGCTAGGGGGCGGTTATGGCTACACCTTC CASSQGLGGGYGYTF
NA TRBD1 TRBJ1-5 TRBV6-1 TGTGCCAGCAGTGGGAGGACAGGGGAGGGCAATCAGCCCCAGCATTTT CASSGRTGEGNQPQHF
once NA TRBJ1-2 TRBV6-5 TGTGCCAGCAGTCCCGACAGCTGGAAAGGCTACACCTTC CASSPDSWKGYTF
NA NA TRBJ1-3 TRBV10-3 TGTGCCATCAGTGAGTTAAGAGGGCGGCTAAACACCATATATTTT CAISELRGRLNTIYF
few NA TRBJ2-7 TRBV27 TGTGCCAGCAAAATGGGACCGGGGGACTACGAGCAGTACTTC CASKMGPGDYEQYF
NA NA TRBJ2-2 TRBV19 TGTGCCAGTAGTATAGTCGGGGGAAGCACCGGGGAGCTGTTTTTT CASSIVGGSTGELFF
NA TRBD2 TRBJ2-1 TRBV4-1 TGCGCCAGCAGCCAAGTGGGACTAGCGGGCGCCCATTCCTCCTACAATGAGCAGTTCTTC CASSQVGLAGAHSSYNEQFF
NA NA TRBJ2-7 TRBV6-5 TGTACTAGGCGGGCCCACGAGCAGTACTTC CTRRAHEQYF
NA TRBD2 TRBJ2-5 TRBV7-6 TGTGCCAGCAGCTTGGAGGGACGGACTAGCGGGAGGGAGACCCAGTACTTC CASSLEGRTSGRETQYF
NA TRBD2 TRBJ2-5 TRBV7-2 TGTGCCAGCAGCTACCTAGCGGGAGGGTTGCAAGAGACCCAGTACTTC CASSYLAGGLQETQYF
NA TRBD1 TRBJ2-7 TRBV9 TGTGCCAGCAGCGTAGGGGACAGGGGGGCCTACGAGCAGTACTTC CASSVGDRGAYEQYF